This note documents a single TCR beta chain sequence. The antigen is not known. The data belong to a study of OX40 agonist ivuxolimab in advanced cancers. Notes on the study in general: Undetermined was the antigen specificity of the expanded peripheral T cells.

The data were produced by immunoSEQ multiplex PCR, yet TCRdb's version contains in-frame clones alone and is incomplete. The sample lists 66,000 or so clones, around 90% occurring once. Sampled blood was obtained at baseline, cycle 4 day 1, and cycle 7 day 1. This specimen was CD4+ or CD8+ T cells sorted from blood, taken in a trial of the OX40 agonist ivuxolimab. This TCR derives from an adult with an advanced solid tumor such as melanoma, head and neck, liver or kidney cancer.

CDR3 sequence: CAWTHVVGANVLTF. The CDR3 DNA is TGTGCCTGGACCCACGTTGTCGGGGCCAACGTCCTGACTTTC. This chain connects TRBV30 to TRBJ2-6; D is ambiguous. Germline lookup yields CDR1 GTSNPN and CDR2 SVGIG (reference sequence). This CDR3 comprises 14 residues. The germline V and J ends were trimmed by 4 bases and 4 bases, with 11 bases remaining between them. Supplemented by reference TRBV30 and TRBJ2-6, the full variable domain reads SQTIHQWPATLVQPVGSPLSLECTVEGTSNPNLYWYRQAAGRGLQLLFYSVGIGQISSEVPQNLSASRPQDRQFILSSKKLLLSDSGFYLCAWTHVVGANVLTFGAGSRLTVL.